This is a list of T cell receptor beta chains from one sample in a study of control samples from healthy donors and cancer patients. Sequencing used immunoSEQ multiplex PCR; TCRdb keeps in-frame clones, though not all of them. The sample includes 150,000 to 200,000 clones, 90% of them seen just once. The sequenced material came from blood. These TCRs come from a woman aged 45-65 years in good health. The CDR3 runs from the conserved cysteine through the conserved F or W.

j_gene: TRBJ2-3; len: 12; v_gene: TRBV2; CDR3aa: CASSEQRLGGYF
j_gene: TRBJ1-1; len: 13; v_gene: TRBV29-1; CDR3aa: CSVVPREGRQAFF
j_gene: TRBJ1-1; len: 16; v_gene: TRBV2; CDR3aa: CASSITGGAAITEAFF
j_gene: TRBJ2-7; len: 12; v_gene: TRBV28; CDR3aa: CASTPGAGEQYF
j_gene: TRBJ1-5; len: 14; v_gene: TRBV3-1/TRBV3-2; CDR3aa: CASSHSDRGAPQHF
j_gene: TRBJ2-7; len: 14; v_gene: TRBV7-2; CDR3aa: CASSPYPTRREQYF
j_gene: TRBJ2-5; len: 14; v_gene: TRBV5-1; CDR3aa: CASSYGVQGETQYF
j_gene: TRBJ2-1; len: 15; v_gene: TRBV9; CDR3aa: CASSGRQGVNGEQFF
j_gene: TRBJ1-1; len: 15; v_gene: TRBV10-1; CDR3aa: CASSGRRGCNTEAFF
j_gene: TRBJ1-6; len: 13; v_gene: TRBV6-5; CDR3aa: CASIRAENSPLHF
j_gene: TRBJ2-2; len: 15; v_gene: TRBV9; CDR3aa: CASSVESRDTGELFF
j_gene: TRBJ2-7; len: 11; v_gene: TRBV6-2/TRBV6-3; CDR3aa: CASSWAYEQYF
j_gene: TRBJ1-6; len: 14; v_gene: TRBV7-3; CDR3aa: CASSTGAEGSPLHF
j_gene: TRBJ2-5; len: 15; v_gene: TRBV7-2; CDR3aa: CASSPETGRWETQYF
j_gene: TRBJ1-6; len: 15; v_gene: TRBV10-3; CDR3aa: CAISPAPWADSPLHF
j_gene: TRBJ1-2; len: 15; v_gene: TRBV5-1; CDR3aa: CASSRGYSGIYGYTF
j_gene: TRBJ2-2; len: 17; v_gene: TRBV7-3; CDR3aa: CASRLQGRSANTGELFF
j_gene: TRBJ1-2; len: 16; v_gene: TRBV28; CDR3aa: CASSPQPGGGFYGYTF
j_gene: TRBJ2-5; len: 11; v_gene: TRBV7-8; CDR3aa: CASSIGETQYF
j_gene: TRBJ2-1; len: 16; v_gene: TRBV9; CDR3aa: CASSVVRTSGYNEQFF
j_gene: TRBJ1-6; len: 16; v_gene: TRBV6-5; CDR3aa: CASRYPGQANSSPLHF
j_gene: TRBJ1-2; len: 13; v_gene: TRBV19; CDR3aa: CASSPGQSDGYTF
j_gene: TRBJ1-2; len: 13; v_gene: TRBV6-5; CDR3aa: CASSYSDRVGYTF
j_gene: TRBJ1-5; len: 18; v_gene: TRBV4-3; CDR3aa: CASSQSNSAEGLNQPQHF
j_gene: TRBJ1-2; len: 14; v_gene: TRBV18; CDR3aa: CASSPPKGLGGYTF
j_gene: TRBJ2-3; len: 12; v_gene: TRBV12-3/TRBV12-4; CDR3aa: CASSLPRDTQYF
j_gene: TRBJ1-5; len: 14; v_gene: TRBV19; CDR3aa: CASSMEGGNQPQHF
j_gene: TRBJ1-5; len: 15; v_gene: TRBV5-4; CDR3aa: CASSLDPTDNQPQHF
j_gene: TRBJ1-2; len: 16; v_gene: TRBV3-1/TRBV3-2; CDR3aa: CASSQEERPSGYGYTF
j_gene: TRBJ1-1; len: 16; v_gene: TRBV7-3; CDR3aa: CASSPRGGQGVQGAFF
j_gene: TRBJ2-1; len: 16; v_gene: TRBV6-2/TRBV6-3; CDR3aa: CASSFSAASSYNEQFF
j_gene: TRBJ1-1; len: 13; v_gene: TRBV3-1/TRBV3-2; CDR3aa: CASTIQGKTEAFF
j_gene: TRBJ1-1; len: 15; v_gene: TRBV28; CDR3aa: CASSPGGSGRTEAFF
j_gene: TRBJ1-4; len: 15; v_gene: TRBV28; CDR3aa: CASTTGRLTNEKLFF
j_gene: TRBJ2-5; len: 15; v_gene: TRBV7-2; CDR3aa: CASSPRGWDQETQYF
j_gene: TRBJ2-5; len: 15; v_gene: TRBV28; CDR3aa: CATSSWGGAQETQYF
j_gene: TRBJ1-1; len: 14; v_gene: TRBV24-1; CDR3aa: CATSQQGRNTEAFF
j_gene: TRBJ1-5; len: 14; v_gene: TRBV5-4; CDR3aa: CASSLGGKSGPQHF
j_gene: TRBJ2-6; len: 17; v_gene: TRBV5-1; CDR3aa: CASSLGHTSSGANVLTF
j_gene: TRBJ1-5; len: 15; v_gene: TRBV6-2/TRBV6-3; CDR3aa: CASSTRQQGSKPQHF
j_gene: TRBJ2-5; len: 17; v_gene: TRBV29-1; CDR3aa: CSVARHRGQLSGETQYF
j_gene: TRBJ1-5; len: 15; v_gene: TRBV19; CDR3aa: CASQPVPYSNQPQHF
j_gene: TRBJ1-3; len: 16; v_gene: TRBV19; CDR3aa: CASSMGPHGGGNTIYF
j_gene: TRBJ1-2; len: 15; v_gene: TRBV28; CDR3aa: CASRTELHLNYGYTF
j_gene: TRBJ2-1; len: 12; v_gene: TRBV2; CDR3aa: CASLLGSGEQFF